The T cell receptor beta chain under discussion was sequenced for a study of blood T cell repertoires in COVID-19. About the research overall: Acute and convalescent COVID-19 specimens originated in the United States, Italy and Spain. T cells, B-cell-depleted T cells, or PBMCs supplied cDNA or gDNA.

In the original workflow: For nucleated cells, counts were estimated from reference gene primer amplification. Assay: immunoSEQ multiplex PCR; the TCRdb copy retains only in-frame clones and omits some. V and J calls and clone size come straight from that table; D and trimming were deduced from the DNA. The sample includes roughly 140,000 clones, 80% to 90% of them seen just once. This CDR3 has 15 amino acids. Germline V gene lookup returns CDR1 SGHVS and CDR2 FQNEAQ. Trimming removed 5 bases at V and 2 bases at J, with 16 bases between. Sequencing used peripheral blood. The chain has TRBV7-8 and TRBJ2-7; weak D call: TRBD2 (6 bases). The receptor was isolated from a woman aged 60-75 years with active COVID-19. The CDR3 DNA reads TGTGCCAGCAGCCAAGAGGCCGGGAGCGCCTACGAGCAGTACTTC. Its translation is CASSQEAGSAYEQYF.